This T cell receptor beta chain was recorded in a study of OX40 agonist ivuxolimab in advanced cancers. Study-level background: The patients received agonistic anti-OX40 (CD134) antibody ivuxolimab. Study-level results: Within 6 weeks, CD4+ and CD8+ blood T cells expanded clonally at 0.1 to 3.0 mg/kg. Partial responders at 0.1-3.0 mg/kg showed near-lowest clonal expansion.

With respect to this clone: Its antigen is unidentified.

The protocol was immunoSEQ multiplex PCR, while the TCRdb copy is restricted to in-frame clones and leaves out a portion. The sample has tens of thousands of clones; around 81% are singletons. V shed 3 bases and J 4 bases; nucleotides not matched to a gene: 5. CDR1 and CDR2 (germline): SGHRS, YFSETQ. The CDR3 has 16 amino acids. The chain carries TRBV5-1 and TRBJ2-1; TRBD1 aligns across 12 bases. The sequence derives from an adult with an advanced solid tumor such as melanoma, head and neck, liver or kidney cancer. This sample comprised CD4+ or CD8+ T cells sorted from blood, obtained in a trial of the OX40 agonist ivuxolimab. The CDR3 bases are TGCGCCAGCAGCTCTCCGGGACAGGGGGCATACAATGAGCAGTTCTTC. Its translation: CASSSPGQGAYNEQFF.